Presented here are 16 T cell receptor beta chains from one specimen sequenced in a study of CD8+ T cells in alopecia areata. Extracted from the samples, RNA was reverse transcribed into cDNA to serve as the sequencing template. Data came from immunoSEQ multiplex PCR; TCRdb stores just in-frame clones and leaves some out. The sample lists 170,000 or so clones; approximately 62% were seen once. Sequenced here: CD4+ T cells sorted from blood, sampled at week 0. These receptors originate from a human donor with alopecia areata.

The V and J genes are TRBV4-3 and TRBJ2-5; TRBD1 might be the D (5 bases). Trimming pared 4 bases from V and 5 bases from J, leaving 17 bases between. The germline CDR1 and CDR2 sequences are LGHNA and YSLEER. This CDR3 is built from 15 residues. CDR3 amino acids: CASSRNTGQGETQYF. CDR3 nucleotides: TGCGCCAGCAGCCGGAATACAGGTCAAGGGGAGACCCAGTACTTC.

This rearrangement joins TRBV7-2 to TRBJ2-7; perhaps TRBD1 as D (6 bases). CDR1 SGHTA and CDR2 FQGNSA come from the germline V gene. The CDR3 is 14 amino acids. Trimming left V 3 bases short and J 0 bases short, with 9 bases between. DNA for the CDR3: TGTGCCAGCAGCTTGGACAGTTCCTCCTACGAGCAGTACTTC. This codes for CASSLDSSSYEQYF.

This clone has a single count. The V and J genes are TRBV2 and TRBJ1-3; TRBD1 is a possible D gene (6 bases). The CDR3 contains 12 residues. Between the trimmed V and J ends, which lost 7 bases and 2 bases, there was a span of 6 bases. Germline values: CDR1 SNHLY, CDR2 FYNNEI. CDR3 sequence (DNA): TGTGCCAGCACAGGGGCTGGAAACACCATATATTTT. Protein sequence: CASTGAGNTIYF.

The rearrangement links TRBV6-5 to TRBJ1-5; the D gene is possibly TRBD1 (5 bases). The V gene lost 5 bases and the J gene lost 7 bases, with 15 bases spanning the gap. The CDR3 has 14 residues. Germline CDR1 is MNHEY and CDR2 is SVGAGI. Here the CDR3 DNA reads TGTGCCAGCAGTAAAACAGGCCCCAGGCAGCCCCAGCATTTT. It translates to CASSKTGPRQPQHF.

This clone was seen a handful of times. The chain uses TRBV6-1 and TRBJ1-6; 7 bases match TRBD1. V lost 1 base and J lost 11; bases outside the gene matches: 8. CDR1 and CDR2 (germline): MNHNS, SASEGT. The CDR3 totals 15 residues. CDR3: CASSEGVGGSAPLHF. The CDR3 DNA follows: TGTGCCAGCAGTGAAGGGGTAGGGGGCTCGGCACCCCTCCACTTT.

In DNA, the CDR3 is TGCAGCGTTGAAGAAGGAAGGGGTGCAGATACGCAGTATTTT. It yields the protein CSVEEGRGADTQYF. V gene TRBV29-1 combines with J gene TRBJ2-3, with D perhaps matching TRBD1 (5 bases). V was clipped by 0 bases and J by 4 bases, with 11 bases between them. The CDR3 totals 14 residues. Germline values: CDR1 SQVTM, CDR2 ANQGSEA.

This chain uses TRBV5-6 with TRBJ1-1; TRBD1 matches at 10 bases. The CDR3 runs to 15 residues. Germline CDR1 is SGHDT and CDR2 is YYEEEE. With 4 bases clipped from V and 3 bases from J, the junction kept 6 bases outside the gene matches. CDR3 nucleotides: TGTGCCAGCAGCCTCCTAGGACAGGGGGACACTGAAGCTTTCTTT. Its protein is CASSLLGQGDTEAFF. The entire variable domain, with the rest obtained from reference TRBV5-6 and TRBJ1-1, is as follows: DAGVTQSPTHLIKTRGQQVTLRCSPKSGHDTVSWYQQALGQGPQFIFQYYEEEERQRGNFPDRFSGHQFPNYSSELNVNALLLGDSALYLCASSLLGQGDTEAFFGQGTRLTVV.

The rearrangement links TRBV4-2 to TRBJ2-2; a weak D match, TRBD1 (6 bases). The germline V and J ends were trimmed by 6 bases and 3 bases, with 17 bases remaining between them. CDR3 length: 16 amino acids. CDR1 LGHNA and CDR2 YNFKEQ come from the germline V gene. The CDR3 loop reads CASSLMTGLDTGELFF. CDR3 sequence (DNA): TGTGCCAGCAGTCTAATGACAGGTCTCGACACCGGGGAGCTGTTTTTT.

The V gene is TRBV29-1, the J gene TRBJ2-7; D is ambiguous. Trimming left V 4 bases short and J 0 bases short, with 4 bases between. The CDR3 extends over 11 amino acids. CDR1 SQVTM and CDR2 ANQGSEA come from the germline V gene. The DNA of the CDR3 is TGCAGCGTTGTTAGCTCCTACGAGCAGTACTTC. As protein: CSVVSSYEQYF.

The chain recombines TRBV4-2 with TRBJ1-2; weak D call: TRBD1 (6 bases). There are 16 residues in the CDR3. Germline loops: CDR1 LGHNA, CDR2 YNFKEQ. Between the trimmed V and J ends, which lost 0 bases and 4 bases, there was a span of 15 bases. The CDR3 DNA is TGTGCCAGCAGCCAAGACTCCCGGGACATCATCTATGGCTACACCTTC. Its translation: CASSQDSRDIIYGYTF.

The gene calls are TRBV9 and TRBJ2-3; no reliable D call. The germline V and J ends were trimmed by 1 base and 6 bases, with 6 bases remaining between them. The germline gives CDR1 SGDLS, CDR2 YYNGEE. The CDR3 is 12 amino acids. CDR3 nucleotide sequence: TGTGCCAGCAGCGTAAAGGAGGATACGCAGTATTTT. It translates to CASSVKEDTQYF.

As concerns this clone: Other DNA sequences of this sample code for an identical CDR3. This chain links TRBV4-1 with TRBJ1-6; 7 bases line up with TRBD1. Per germline, CDR1 MGHRA and CDR2 YSYEKL. J was trimmed by 9 bases and V by 0 bases; bases with no gene match: 5. This CDR3 is built from 15 residues. CDR3: CASSQEQGRGSPLHF. For the CDR3, the DNA is TGCGCCAGCAGCCAAGAACAGGGGCGCGGTTCACCCCTCCACTTT.

In DNA, the CDR3 is TGTGCCAGCAGCCCCGACAGGACGATCTCCTACGAGCAGTACTTC. It translates to CASSPDRTISYEQYF. The rearrangement uses TRBV7-2 and TRBJ2-7; perhaps TRBD1 as D (6 bases). V dropped 5 bases and J dropped 0 bases, with 14 bases sitting between them. In germline, CDR1 is SGHTA, CDR2 FQGNSA. CDR3 length: 15 residues. Together with reference TRBV7-2 and TRBJ2-7, the CDR3 gives the full variable domain: GAGVSQSPSNKVTEKGKDVELRCDPISGHTALYWYRQSLGQGLEFLIYFQGNSAPDKSGLPSDRFSAERTGGSVSTLTIQRTQQEDSAVYLCASSPDRTISYEQYFGPGTRLTVT.

This clone has more than one count but fewer than ten. The rearrangement joins TRBV30 to TRBJ2-1; D could derive from TRBD1 or TRBD2 (5 bases each). The CDR3 sequence is 11 residues long. The V gene's germline CDR1 is GTSNPN and CDR2 SVGIG (reference sequence). Deletions cut 4 bases from V and 6 bases from J, with 7 bases between. The CDR3 nucleotides are TGTGCCTGGAAGGGGACCAATGAGCAGTTCTTC. Translated, it gives CAWKGTNEQFF.

This sequence joins TRBV30 and TRBJ1-4; D is perhaps TRBD1 (5 bases). Germline CDR1 GTSNPN, CDR2 SVGIG (reference sequence). Trimming left V 0 bases short and J 7 bases short, with 9 bases between. This CDR3 is built from 13 residues. The CDR3 coding sequence is TGTGCCTGGAGTGTCTGGGGGAGTGAAAAACTGTTTTTT. Protein: CAWSVWGSEKLFF. Supplemented by reference TRBV30 and TRBJ1-4, the full variable domain reads SQTIHQWPATLVQPVGSPLSLECTVEGTSNPNLYWYRQAAGRGLQLLFYSVGIGQISSEVPQNLSASRPQDRQFILSSKKLLLSDSGFYLCAWSVWGSEKLFFGSGTQLSVL.

This clone appeared once. The identical CDR3 is also encoded by other nucleotide sequences in the sample. This chain links TRBV5-6 with TRBJ1-5; D unresolved. The CDR3 has 13 amino acids. V lost 0 bases to trimming and J lost 1 base, with 2 bases between them. Germline V gene data show CDR1 as SGHDT and CDR2 as YYEEEE. CDR3 sequence (DNA): TGTGCCAGCAGCTTGGGCAGCAATCAGCCCCAGCATTTT. Protein product: CASSLGSNQPQHF.